These 20 T cell receptor beta chains originate from one sample sequenced in a study of blood T cell repertoires in COVID-19. The assay was immunoSEQ multiplex PCR, and TCRdb's table has in-frame clones only and misses some. The data contain about 410,000 clones, around nine tenths of them singletons. Sequencing used peripheral blood. All receptors come from a woman in her 40s with COVID-19, enrolled during active disease.

The chain combines TRBV14 with TRBJ2-1; TRBD1 agrees at 9 bases. Germline loops: CDR1 SGHDN, CDR2 FVKESK. The CDR3 runs to 20 residues. V dropped 4 bases and J dropped 3; count of bases not matched to a gene: 19. The DNA of the CDR3 is TGTGCCAGCAGCCGTCAGGCCGGGACAGGGCTCGCGGGGCACTACAATGAGCAGTTCTTC. Protein: CASSRQAGTGLAGHYNEQFF.

The chain uses TRBV6-2 or TRBV6-3 and TRBJ1-5, with 7 positions matching TRBD1. From germline, CDR1 is MNHEY and CDR2 SVGEGT. The CDR3 runs to 19 residues. With V trimmed by 4 bases and J by 0 bases, 15 bases remained unmatched. CDR3 in amino acids: CASSSSRRDRTYSNQPQHF. Written as DNA, the CDR3 is TGTGCCAGCAGTTCCTCTCGTAGGGACAGAACTTATAGCAATCAGCCCCAGCATTTT.

V is TRBV13 and J is TRBJ2-1, with 15 bases matching TRBD2. The CDR3 is 20 residues long. Per germline, CDR1 PRHDT and CDR2 FYEKMQ (reference sequence). The V gene end was trimmed by 5 bases and the J gene end by 6 bases; junction bases not matched to a gene: 17. The CDR3 loop reads CASSIYRRTSGRANPNEQFF. CDR3 sequence (DNA): TGTGCCAGCAGCATCTACCGTAGGACTAGCGGGAGGGCCAATCCCAATGAGCAGTTCTTC.

The chain has TRBV18 and TRBJ1-3; possibly TRBD1 for D (5 bases). From germline, CDR1 is KGHSH and CDR2 LQKENI. There are 16 residues in the CDR3. The V end was cut by 6 bases, the J end by 0 bases, with 15 bases between. The CDR3 reads CASSQQVSSSGNTIYF. CDR3 nucleotides: TGTGCCAGCTCCCAACAGGTGTCGAGCTCTGGAAACACCATATATTTT.

This chain uses TRBV7-2 with TRBJ2-5; 13 bases match TRBD2. This CDR3 is built from 14 residues. With 5 bases clipped from V and 4 bases from J, the junction kept 1 base outside the gene matches. Germline CDR1 SGHTA, CDR2 FQGNSA. The CDR3 sequence: CASSRTSGRETQYF. As DNA, the CDR3 is TGTGCCAGCAGCAGGACTAGCGGGAGAGAGACCCAGTACTTC.

The chain combines TRBV20-1 with TRBJ1-5; the match to TRBD1 covers 8 bases. This CDR3 is built from 13 residues. The germline CDR1 and CDR2 sequences are DFQATT and SNEGSKA (reference sequence). V shed 3 bases and J 6 bases; nucleotides not matched to a gene: 4. CDR3 DNA sequence: TGCAGTGCTAGTCAGGGGGCGGGTCAGCCCCAGCATTTT. Translated: CSASQGAGQPQHF.

The CDR3 loop is CASSPPPPAGQGGEKLFF. The CDR3 nucleotides read TGTGCCAGCAGCCCTCCCCCCCCGGCGGGACAGGGAGGAGAAAAACTGTTTTTT. The rearrangement joins TRBV7-9 to TRBJ1-4; 9 positions agree with TRBD1. The germline CDR1 and CDR2 sequences are SEHNR and FQNEAQ (reference sequence). Trimming removed 5 bases from V and 8 bases from J; junction bases left unmatched: 18. The CDR3 length is 18 residues.

J is TRBJ2-7 and V is TRBV30, with D perhaps matching TRBD1 (5 bases). The CDR3 spans 14 residues. V was trimmed by 4 bases and J by 3 bases, leaving 16 bases between them. In germline, CDR1 is GTSNPN, CDR2 SVGIG (reference sequence). The CDR3, as DNA: TGTGCCTGGAACCACGGGCAGGGTGGCTACGAGCAGTACTTC. Translating it yields CAWNHGQGGYEQYF.

The chain employs TRBV5-1 and TRBJ1-1; tentative D call: TRBD1 (5 bases). Looked up from germline, CDR1 is SGHRS and CDR2 is YFSETQ. The CDR3 has 14 amino acids. V lost 0 bases, J lost 1 base, and 7 bases lay in between. The CDR3 loop is CASSLEDKNTEAFF. The CDR3 nucleotides are TGCGCCAGCAGCTTGGAGGACAAGAACACTGAAGCTTTCTTT.

V gene TRBV29-1 combines with J gene TRBJ1-2; 8 nucleotides match TRBD1. Germline lookup yields CDR1 SQVTM and CDR2 ANQGSEA. The CDR3 runs to 13 residues. The J segment lost 4 bases and the V segment lost 5 bases, leaving 6 bases of the junction unmatched. The CDR3 spells CSVFQGAGYGYTF. The DNA for the CDR3 is TGCAGCGTTTTTCAGGGGGCGGGCTATGGCTACACCTTC.

V usage is TRBV11-2 and J usage is TRBJ2-5, with 14 nucleotides matching TRBD2. The CDR3 spans 15 residues. The V segment lost 8 bases and the J segment 2 bases; nucleotides outside the gene matches: 4. Germline CDR1 and CDR2: SGHAT and FQNNGV. The chain's CDR3 is CASGLAGGLQETQYF. In DNA form, the CDR3 reads TGTGCCAGCGGACTAGCGGGAGGCCTACAAGAGACCCAGTACTTC.

This clone was seen once. The chain has TRBV5-1 and TRBJ2-5; 7 bases map to TRBD2. With V trimmed by 3 bases and J by 4 bases, 6 bases remained unmatched. In germline, CDR1 is SGHRS, CDR2 YFSETQ. CDR3 length: 14 residues. The CDR3 DNA follows: TGCGCCAGCAGCTATGGACTAGTTGGAGAGACCCAGTACTTC. This sequence encodes CASSYGLVGETQYF.

This chain connects TRBV3-1 (or the pseudogene TRBV3-2) to TRBJ1-1; 7 nucleotides match TRBD1. V lost 1 base, J lost 4 bases, and 3 bases stayed unmatched. This CDR3 has 14 amino acids. Germline V lookup: CDR1 LGHDT, CDR2 YNNKEL (reference sequence). The CDR3 DNA reads as TGTGCCAGCAGCCAAGGACGGACAGGCACTGAAGCTTTCTTT. It specifies CASSQGRTGTEAFF.

The V call is TRBV6-4, the J call TRBJ1-2, with D possibly matching TRBD1 (6 bases). The CDR3 covers 15 residues. Germline V gives CDR1 MRHNA, CDR2 SNTAGT. With 6 bases removed from V and 8 bases from J, the gap between germline ends came to 22 bases. CDR3: CASRPEGQGRRGYTF. The CDR3 nucleotides read TGTGCCAGCAGACCCGAAGGGCAGGGGAGACGAGGCTACACCTTC.

This clone was counted a single time. The CDR3 region has the DNA TGTGCCAGCAGCCAAGGACAGTCCTCAAATTCACCCCTCCACTTT. It specifies CASSQGQSSNSPLHF. J is TRBJ1-6 and V is TRBV7-9; the D gene is possibly TRBD1 (6 bases). The V end was cut by 5 bases, the J end by 7 bases, with 15 bases between. Per germline, CDR1 SEHNR and CDR2 FQNEAQ (reference sequence). The CDR3 totals 15 residues.

The chain employs TRBV13 and TRBJ2-7; D is ambiguous. The germline gives CDR1 PRHDT, CDR2 FYEKMQ (reference sequence). V was cut by 5 bases and J by 1 base, with 12 bases left in between. The CDR3 is made up of 14 amino acids. In DNA, the CDR3 is TGTGCCAGCAGCCCCCGCGCGCCTTCCTACGAGCAGTACTTC. Protein sequence: CASSPRAPSYEQYF.

The V gene is TRBV3-1 (or the pseudogene TRBV3-2), the J gene TRBJ1-1, with D maybe TRBD1 (5 bases). This CDR3 contains 14 residues. From germline, CDR1 is LGHDT and CDR2 YNNKEL (reference sequence). V was pared by 4 bases and J by 5 bases, with 14 bases between. The DNA for the CDR3 is TGTGCCAGCAGCCGAGGGACTTGGGGGACTGAAGCTTTCTTT. As protein: CASSRGTWGTEAFF.

The J gene is TRBJ2-3, the V gene TRBV5-1; D might be TRBD2 (6 bases). The CDR3 consists of 17 residues. Between the trimmed V and J ends, which lost 0 bases and 4 bases, there was a span of 18 bases. Per germline, CDR1 SGHRS and CDR2 YFSETQ. CDR3 coding DNA: TGCGCCAGCAGCTTGGGTCTCCTCCAGGGCGGGGCAGATACGCAGTATTTT. Translated: CASSLGLLQGGADTQYF.

This clone was seen a single time. This rearrangement joins TRBV9 to TRBJ2-2; no firm D call. Germline CDR1 and CDR2: SGDLS and YYNGEE. V lost 1 base and J 4 bases, leaving 8 bases between the germline ends. CDR3 length: 14 residues. The CDR3 bases are TGTGCCAGCAGCGTATTGAGTGGCACCGGGGAGCTGTTTTTT. Translation gives CASSVLSGTGELFF.

The V and J genes are TRBV9 and TRBJ2-7; D is ambiguous. Trimming cost V 4 bases and J 0 bases, with 11 bases left between them. CDR1 and CDR2 from the germline V gene are SGDLS and YYNGEE. CDR3 length: 14 residues. Here the CDR3 reads CASSPGHDSYEQYF. The CDR3 DNA follows: TGTGCCAGCAGCCCAGGTCATGACTCCTACGAGCAGTACTTC. The full variable domain, its missing parts supplied by reference TRBV9 and TRBJ2-7, is DSGVTQTPKHLITATGQRVTLRCSPRSGDLSVYWYQQSLDQGLQFLIQYYNGEERAKGNILERFSAQQFPDLHSELNLSSLELGDSALYFCASSPGHDSYEQYFGPGTRLTVT.